The rows below give T cell receptor beta chains drawn from one sample of a study of blood T cells in healthy people across ages. TCRdb recomputed calls from the 5' RACE reads with MiXCR, one row per CDR3 protein. Of 710,000 or so distinct CDR3 sequences listed, about a fifth are singletons. Sequencing input: blood. The receptor source for this set is a man between 65 and 85 years old in good health. Each CDR3 is given with its conserved first and last residue.

TRBV10-3	TRBJ1-3	CAIGQGTPHGGNTIYF
TRBV10-3	TRBJ1-5	CATSLDRGNQPQHF
TRBV6-2/TRBV6-3	TRBJ2-4	CASRDRDIIQYF
TRBV5-6	NA	CASSFPGLAKHEQYF
TRBV5-1	TRBJ1-5	CASSPLGDSNQPQHF
TRBV21-1	TRBJ2-1	CASSKEKGCAYNEQFF
TRBV15	TRBJ2-3	CATSRGGEGVGDTQYF
TRBV12-3/TRBV12-4	TRBJ2-1	CASSPFNEQFF
TRBV7-2	TRBJ2-5	CASSQGGTGKETQYF
TRBV7-2	TRBJ1-2	CASSPSRGQAYGYTF
TRBV24-1	TRBJ1-1	CATSVGGDTEAFF
TRBV6-5	TRBJ1-5	CASSYSRDSSNQPQHF
TRBV2	TRBJ2-6	CASSDGHSGANVLTF
TRBV7-2	TRBJ2-5	CASSLVVKTQYF
TRBV6-6	TRBJ2-2	CASSSGRGNTGELFF
TRBV29-1	TRBJ1-1	CSAAGVRAGTEAFF
TRBV6-5	TRBJ2-5	CASSYGPRQVQETQYF
TRBV6-2/TRBV6-3	TRBJ1-2	CASSYLGYGYTF
TRBV24-1	TRBJ2-5	CATSEGTGGKTETQYF
TRBV10-2	TRBJ2-7	CASRLAGADYEQYF
TRBV28	TRBJ1-5	CASRPQGHRNQPQHF
TRBV20-1	TRBJ1-1	CSAQKKQGMNTEAFF
TRBV27	TRBJ2-7	CASSTSGTGPYEQYF
TRBV12-3/TRBV12-4	TRBJ1-1	CASTQSGPRNSEAFF
TRBV14	TRBJ2-1	CASSHKNPTSGTLRNEQFF
TRBV12-3/TRBV12-4	TRBJ1-2	CASSSDRGGGYTF
TRBV29-1	TRBJ2-1	CSVESPFVQGDEQFF